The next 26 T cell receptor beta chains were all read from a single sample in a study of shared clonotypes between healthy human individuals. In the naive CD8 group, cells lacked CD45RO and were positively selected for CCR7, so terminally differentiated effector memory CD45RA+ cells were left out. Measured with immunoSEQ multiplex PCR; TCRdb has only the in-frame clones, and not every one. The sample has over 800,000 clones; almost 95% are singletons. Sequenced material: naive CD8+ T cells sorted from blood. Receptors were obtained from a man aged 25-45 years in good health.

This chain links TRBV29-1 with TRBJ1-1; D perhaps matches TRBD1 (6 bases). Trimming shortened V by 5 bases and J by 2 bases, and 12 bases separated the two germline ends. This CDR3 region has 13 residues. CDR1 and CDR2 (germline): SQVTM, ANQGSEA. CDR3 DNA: TGCAGCGTTCTGACAGGCACAAACACTGAAGCTTTCTTT. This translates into CSVLTGTNTEAFF.

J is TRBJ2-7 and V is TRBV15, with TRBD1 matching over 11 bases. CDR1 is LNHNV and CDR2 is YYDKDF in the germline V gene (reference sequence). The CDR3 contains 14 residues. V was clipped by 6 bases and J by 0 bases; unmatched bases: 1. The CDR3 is CATRGTGGSYEQYF. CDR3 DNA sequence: TGTGCCACCAGGGGGACAGGGGGCTCCTACGAGCAGTACTTC.

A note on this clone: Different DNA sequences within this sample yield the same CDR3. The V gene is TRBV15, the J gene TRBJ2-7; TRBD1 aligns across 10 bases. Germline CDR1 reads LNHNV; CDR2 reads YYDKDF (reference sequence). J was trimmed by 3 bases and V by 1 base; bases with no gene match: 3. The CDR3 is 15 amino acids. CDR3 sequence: CATSRVGTGDYEQYF. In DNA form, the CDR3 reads TGTGCCACCAGCAGAGTGGGGACAGGGGACTACGAGCAGTACTTC.

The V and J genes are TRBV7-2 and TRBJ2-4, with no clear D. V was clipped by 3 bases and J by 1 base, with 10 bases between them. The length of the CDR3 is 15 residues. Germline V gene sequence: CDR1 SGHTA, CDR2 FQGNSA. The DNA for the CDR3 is TGTGCCAGCAGCTTGCTACTCGGGGCCAAAAACATTCAGTACTTC. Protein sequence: CASSLLLGAKNIQYF.

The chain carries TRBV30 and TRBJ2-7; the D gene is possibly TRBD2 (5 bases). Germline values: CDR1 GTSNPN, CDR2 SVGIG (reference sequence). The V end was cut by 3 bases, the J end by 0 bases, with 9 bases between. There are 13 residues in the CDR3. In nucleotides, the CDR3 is TGTGCCTGGAGGGGAGCCAGCTCCTACGAGCAGTACTTC. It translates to CAWRGASSYEQYF.

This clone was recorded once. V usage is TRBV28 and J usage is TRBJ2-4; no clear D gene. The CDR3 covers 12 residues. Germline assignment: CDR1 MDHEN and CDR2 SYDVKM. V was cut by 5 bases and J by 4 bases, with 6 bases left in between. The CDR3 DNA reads TGTGCCAGCAGTGGAGATAAAAACATTCAGTACTTC. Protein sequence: CASSGDKNIQYF.

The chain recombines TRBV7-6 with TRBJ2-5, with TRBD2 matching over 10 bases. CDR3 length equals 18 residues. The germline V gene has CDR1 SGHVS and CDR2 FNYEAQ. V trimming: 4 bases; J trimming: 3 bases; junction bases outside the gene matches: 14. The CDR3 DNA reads TGTGCCAGCAGCTCCCCCGCTTACGATCTAGCGGGAGAAGAGACCCAGTACTTC. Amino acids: CASSSPAYDLAGEETQYF.

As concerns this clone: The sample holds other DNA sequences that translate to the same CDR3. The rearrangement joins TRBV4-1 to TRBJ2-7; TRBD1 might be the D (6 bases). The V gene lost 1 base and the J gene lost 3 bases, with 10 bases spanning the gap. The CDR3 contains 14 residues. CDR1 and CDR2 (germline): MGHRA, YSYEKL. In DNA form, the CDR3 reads TGCGCCAGCAGCCAAGGGCAGGGGAGCTACGAGCAGTACTTC. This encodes CASSQGQGSYEQYF.

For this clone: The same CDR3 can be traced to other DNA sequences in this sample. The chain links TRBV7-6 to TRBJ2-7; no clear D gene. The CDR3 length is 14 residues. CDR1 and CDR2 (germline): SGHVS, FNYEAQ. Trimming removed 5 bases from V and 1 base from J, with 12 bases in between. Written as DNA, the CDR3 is TGTGCCAGCAGCCTTTCCGGTAGTTCCTACGAGCAGTACTTC. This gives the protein CASSLSGSSYEQYF.

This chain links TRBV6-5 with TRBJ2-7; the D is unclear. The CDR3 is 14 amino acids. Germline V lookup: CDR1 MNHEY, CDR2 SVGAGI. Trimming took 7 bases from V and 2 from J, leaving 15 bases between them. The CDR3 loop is CASTPRGGPYEQYF. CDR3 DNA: TGTGCCAGCACTCCACGAGGTGGTCCCTACGAGCAGTACTTC.

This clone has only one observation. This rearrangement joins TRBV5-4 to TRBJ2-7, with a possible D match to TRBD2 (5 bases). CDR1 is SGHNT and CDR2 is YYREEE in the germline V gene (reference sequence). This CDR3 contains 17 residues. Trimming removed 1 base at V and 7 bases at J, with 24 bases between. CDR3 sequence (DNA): TGTGCCAGCAGCTTGTACGCAAGGCTAGCCGGTTCCGAAGAGCAGTACTTC. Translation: CASSLYARLAGSEEQYF. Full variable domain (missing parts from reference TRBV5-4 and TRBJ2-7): ETGVTQSPTHLIKTRGQQVTLRCSSQSGHNTVSWYQQALGQGPQFIFQYYREEENGRGNFPPRFSGLQFPNYSSELNVNALELDDSALYLCASSLYARLAGSEEQYFGPGTRLTVT.

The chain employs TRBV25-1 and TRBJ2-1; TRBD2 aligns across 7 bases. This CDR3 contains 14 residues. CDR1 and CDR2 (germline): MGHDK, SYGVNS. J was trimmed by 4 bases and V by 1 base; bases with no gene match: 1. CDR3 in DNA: TGTGCCAGCAGTGAATCCGGGGGGTACAATGAGCAGTTCTTC. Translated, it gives CASSESGGYNEQFF.

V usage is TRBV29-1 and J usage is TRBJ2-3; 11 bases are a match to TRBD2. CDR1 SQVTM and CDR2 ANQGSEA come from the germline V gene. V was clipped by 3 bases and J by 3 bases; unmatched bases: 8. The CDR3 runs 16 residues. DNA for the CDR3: TGCAGCGTTGATAGACTAGCGGGATCGGGAACAGATACGCAGTATTTT. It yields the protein CSVDRLAGSGTDTQYF.

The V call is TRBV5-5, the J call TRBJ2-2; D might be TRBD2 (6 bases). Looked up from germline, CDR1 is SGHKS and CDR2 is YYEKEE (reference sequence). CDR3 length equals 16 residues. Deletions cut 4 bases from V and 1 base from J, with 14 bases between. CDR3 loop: CASSILAPQNTGELFF. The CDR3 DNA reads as TGTGCCAGCAGCATTCTAGCGCCCCAGAACACCGGGGAGCTGTTTTTT.

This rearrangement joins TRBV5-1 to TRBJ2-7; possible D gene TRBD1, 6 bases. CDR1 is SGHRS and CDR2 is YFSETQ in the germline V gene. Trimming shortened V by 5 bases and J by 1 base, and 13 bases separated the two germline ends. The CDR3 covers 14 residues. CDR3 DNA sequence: TGCGCCAGCAGGGACCGAGGACAGTCCTACGAGCAGTACTTC. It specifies CASRDRGQSYEQYF.

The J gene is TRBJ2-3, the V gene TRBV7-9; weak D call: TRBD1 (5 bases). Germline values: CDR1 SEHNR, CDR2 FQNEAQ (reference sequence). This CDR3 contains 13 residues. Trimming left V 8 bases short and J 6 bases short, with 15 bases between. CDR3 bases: TGTGCCAGCCGAGACAGATGGGCGGATACGCAGTATTTT. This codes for CASRDRWADTQYF.

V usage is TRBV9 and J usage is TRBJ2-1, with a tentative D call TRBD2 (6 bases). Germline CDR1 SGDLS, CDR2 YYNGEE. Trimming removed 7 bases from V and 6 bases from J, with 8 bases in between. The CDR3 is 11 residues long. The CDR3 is CASGGTNEQFF. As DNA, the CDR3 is TGTGCCAGCGGCGGGACCAATGAGCAGTTCTTC.

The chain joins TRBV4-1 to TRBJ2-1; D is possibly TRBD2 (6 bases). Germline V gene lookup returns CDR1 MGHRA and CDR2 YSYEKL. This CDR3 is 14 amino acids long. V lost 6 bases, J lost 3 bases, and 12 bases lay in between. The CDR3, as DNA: TGCGCCAGCAGGGTCGGGGAGGACTACAATGAGCAGTTCTTC. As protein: CASRVGEDYNEQFF.

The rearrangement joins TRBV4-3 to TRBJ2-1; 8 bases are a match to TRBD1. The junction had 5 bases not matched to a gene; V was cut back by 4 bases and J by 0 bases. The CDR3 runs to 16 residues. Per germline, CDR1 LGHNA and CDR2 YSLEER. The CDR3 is CASSPGGGSSYNEQFF. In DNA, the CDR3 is TGCGCCAGCAGCCCAGGGGGCGGTAGCTCCTACAATGAGCAGTTCTTC.

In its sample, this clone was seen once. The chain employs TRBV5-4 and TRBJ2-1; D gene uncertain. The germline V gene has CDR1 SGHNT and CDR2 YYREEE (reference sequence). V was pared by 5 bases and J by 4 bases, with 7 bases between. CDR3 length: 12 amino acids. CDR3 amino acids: CASSLRYNEQFF. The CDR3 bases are TGTGCCAGCAGTCTTCGGTACAATGAGCAGTTCTTC. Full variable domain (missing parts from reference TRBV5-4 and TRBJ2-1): ETGVTQSPTHLIKTRGQQVTLRCSSQSGHNTVSWYQQALGQGPQFIFQYYREEENGRGNFPPRFSGLQFPNYSSELNVNALELDDSALYLCASSLRYNEQFFGPGTRLTVL.

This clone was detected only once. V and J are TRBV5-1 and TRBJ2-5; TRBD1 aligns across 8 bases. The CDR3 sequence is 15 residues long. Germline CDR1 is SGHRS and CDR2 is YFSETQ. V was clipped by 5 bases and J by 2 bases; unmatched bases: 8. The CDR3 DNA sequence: TGCGCCAGCAGAAACGGGACAGGTTCGCAAGAGACCCAGTACTTC. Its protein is CASRNGTGSQETQYF.

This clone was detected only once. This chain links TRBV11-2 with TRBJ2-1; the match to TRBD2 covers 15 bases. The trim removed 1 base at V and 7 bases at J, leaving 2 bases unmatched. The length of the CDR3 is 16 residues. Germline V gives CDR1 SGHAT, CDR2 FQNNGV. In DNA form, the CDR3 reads TGTGCCAGCAGCTTAGGGACTAGCGGGAGGGCAAATGAGCAGTTCTTC. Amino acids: CASSLGTSGRANEQFF.

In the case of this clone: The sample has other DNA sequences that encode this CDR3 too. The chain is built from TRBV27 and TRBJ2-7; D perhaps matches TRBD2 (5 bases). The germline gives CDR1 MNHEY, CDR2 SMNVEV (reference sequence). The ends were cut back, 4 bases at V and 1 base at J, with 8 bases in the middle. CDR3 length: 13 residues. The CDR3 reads CASSSGVSYEQYF. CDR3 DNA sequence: TGTGCCAGCAGTTCCGGGGTATCCTACGAGCAGTACTTC.

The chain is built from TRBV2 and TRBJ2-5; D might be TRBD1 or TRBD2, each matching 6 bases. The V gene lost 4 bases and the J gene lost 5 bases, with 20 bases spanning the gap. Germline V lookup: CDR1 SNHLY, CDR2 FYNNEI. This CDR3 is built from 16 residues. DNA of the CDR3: TGTGCCAGCAGTGGGAGGGGGGCCGGAATTGTTGAGACCCAGTACTTC. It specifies CASSGRGAGIVETQYF.

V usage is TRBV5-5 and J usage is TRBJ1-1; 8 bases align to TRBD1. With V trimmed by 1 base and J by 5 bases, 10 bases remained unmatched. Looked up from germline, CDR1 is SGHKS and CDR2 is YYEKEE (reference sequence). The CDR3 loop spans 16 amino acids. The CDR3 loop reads CASSLRTGLVRTEAFF. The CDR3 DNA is TGTGCCAGCAGCTTGCGGACAGGGCTGGTTAGGACTGAAGCTTTCTTT.

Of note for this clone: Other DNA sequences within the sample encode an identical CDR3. The CDR3 sequence is CASRGGRDEQFF. As DNA, the CDR3 is TGTGCCAGCAGGGGGGGGCGCGATGAGCAGTTCTTC. The rearrangement links TRBV2 to TRBJ2-1; possible D gene TRBD2, 7 bases. CDR3 length: 12 amino acids. Trimming stripped 6 bases from V and 8 bases from J, with 11 bases between. The germline V gene encodes CDR1 SNHLY and CDR2 FYNNEI.